A selection of T cell receptor beta chains follows, all from one sample in a study of neurological immune-mediated disorders. Using its own MiXCR run on the 5' RACE reads, TCRdb lists one record per CDR3 protein. The sample has about 120,000 distinct CDR3 sequences, roughly 3.2% seen once; the top ten hold 1.3%. Sequencing was done on a sample of PBMCs. All receptors derive from a woman under 40 with multiple sclerosis. Both conserved end residues are part of each CDR3. D genes are given only for firm matches. Size values are once, few and many counts, or a class for expanded clones, and some rows have none.

TRBV12-3/TRBV12-4	TRBJ2-3	many	.	CASSSAGTDTQYF	TGTGCCAGCAGTAGTGCGGGCACAGATACGCAGTATTTT
TRBV20-1	TRBJ2-3	.	TRBD1	CSAGQGDTLYF	TGCAGTGCTGGACAGGGAGATACGCTGTATTTT
TRBV6-2/TRBV6-3	TRBJ2-1	many	TRBD2	CASSYSLLAATYNEQFF	TGTGCCAGCAGTTACTCCCTGCTAGCGGCAACCTACAATGAGCAGTTCTTC
TRBV20-1	TRBJ1-2	many	.	CSARDLGAGYGYTF	TGCAGTGCTAGAGATCTGGGGGCCGGTTATGGCTACACCTTC
TRBV25-1	TRBJ1-2	.	TRBD1	CASSDHRKGAVGYTF	TGTGCCAGCAGTGACCACCGAAAGGGGGCAGTTGGCTACACCTTC
TRBV20-1	TRBJ1-2	medium-sized	.	CSATDNHYGYTF	TGCAGTGCTACCGACAATCACTATGGCTACACCTTC
TRBV5-1	TRBJ2-1	many	.	CASSLEGWSYNEQFF	TGCGCCAGCAGCTTGGAGGGGTGGTCCTACAATGAGCAGTTCTTC
TRBV5-1	TRBJ1-6	many	TRBD1	CASSYGQGNSPLHF	TGCGCCAGCAGCTACGGACAGGGTAATTCACCCCTCCACTTT
TRBV5-1	TRBJ2-3	many	TRBD2	CASSLVSGGNTDTQYF	TGCGCCAGCAGCTTGGTTAGCGGGGGAAACACAGATACGCAGTATTTT
TRBV6-5	TRBJ1-5	many	.	CASSYPETEPSNQPQHF	TGTGCCAGCAGTTATCCCGAGACGGAGCCCTCCAATCAGCCCCAGCATTTT
TRBV20-1	TRBJ2-7	.	TRBD2	CSAGLAGNYEQYF	TGCAGTGCAGGACTAGCGGGGAACTACGAGCAGTACTTC
TRBV5-1	TRBJ1-1	many	.	CASSLERVGSTEAFF	TGCGCCAGCAGCTTGGAGAGGGTAGGTTCCACTGAAGCTTTCTTT
TRBV5-6	TRBJ1-2	many	.	CASSSDLGGYTF	TGTGCCAGCAGCTCGGACTTGGGGGGCTACACCTTC
TRBV28	TRBJ2-3	many	.	CASSDDSRGTDTQYF	TGTGCCAGCAGTGATGACAGCCGGGGGACAGATACGCAGTATTTT
TRBV12-3/TRBV12-4	TRBJ1-2	many	.	CASSFQDSLGYGYTF	TGTGCCAGCAGTTTCCAGGACAGTCTGGGCTATGGCTACACCTTC
TRBV20-1	TRBJ2-1	many	.	CSAREQGETYNEQFF	TGCAGTGCTAGAGAGCAGGGTGAAACCTACAATGAGCAGTTCTTC
TRBV29-1	TRBJ2-3	many	TRBD2	CSVRGLAGGTDTQYF	TGCAGCGTTAGAGGGCTAGCGGGCGGCACAGATACGCAGTATTTT
TRBV7-9	TRBJ1-3	many	.	CASSPSGNSGNTIYF	TGTGCCAGCAGCCCCTCAGGGAACTCAGGAAACACCATATATTTT
TRBV11-2	TRBJ1-1	many	.	CASSPDIGTEAFF	TGTGCCAGCAGCCCCGACATCGGGACTGAAGCTTTCTTT
TRBV12-3/TRBV12-4	TRBJ1-1	many	.	CASSSARRGPTEAFF	TGTGCCAGCAGTTCAGCCCGCAGGGGCCCCACTGAAGCTTTCTTT
TRBV5-6	TRBJ1-1	many	.	CASSLAARLNTEAFF	TGTGCCAGCAGCTTGGCCGCCAGGTTGAACACTGAAGCTTTCTTT
TRBV2	TRBJ1-2	many	.	CASRGPEGYTF	TGTGCCAGCAGGGGCCCGGAGGGCTACACCTTC
TRBV24-1	TRBJ2-2	many	.	CATSDFTGELFF	TGTGCCACCAGTGACTTCACCGGGGAGCTGTTTTTT
TRBV5-1	TRBJ2-4	many	TRBD2	CASSLDGGRPAKNIQYF	TGCGCCAGCAGCTTGGATGGCGGGAGGCCGGCCAAAAACATTCAGTACTTC
TRBV10-2	TRBJ1-2	many	.	CASSTGPNYGYTF	TGCGCCAGCAGTACAGGGCCTAACTATGGCTACACCTTC
TRBV7-2	TRBJ1-1	many	TRBD1	CASSLKGAMWKNTEAFF	TGTGCCAGCAGCTTAAAGGGGGCCATGTGGAAGAACACTGAAGCTTTCTTT
TRBV7-2	TRBJ2-6	many	.	CASSLVGGIGANVLTF	TGTGCCAGCAGCTTAGTAGGGGGAATAGGGGCCAACGTCCTGACTTTC
TRBV5-6	TRBJ1-1	many	TRBD1	CASSTRETGITEAFF	TGTGCCAGCAGCACCAGAGAGACAGGGATCACTGAAGCTTTCTTT
TRBV5-1	TRBJ1-6	many	TRBD1	CASSVGTDNSPLHF	TGCGCCAGCAGCGTCGGGACAGACAATTCACCCCTCCACTTT
TRBV28	TRBJ2-5	many	.	CASSPPRGAQETQYF	TGTGCCAGCAGTCCACCAAGAGGGGCCCAAGAGACCCAGTACTTC
TRBV29-1	TRBJ2-7	many	.	CSVGGSSYEQYF	TGCAGCGTTGGGGGCAGCTCCTACGAGCAGTACTTC
TRBV20-1	TRBJ1-5	many	.	CSASLQNQPQHF	TGCAGTGCTAGTTTACAGAATCAGCCCCAGCATTTT
TRBV15	TRBJ2-1	many	TRBD1	CATSKGTEKYNEQFF	TGTGCCACCAGCAAAGGGACAGAAAAATACAATGAGCAGTTCTTC
TRBV5-1	TRBJ2-1	many	TRBD2	CASSLVASGGSSYNEQFF	TGCGCCAGCAGCTTGGTGGCTAGCGGGGGTAGCTCCTACAATGAGCAGTTCTTC
TRBV20-1	TRBJ1-1	many	.	CSARWGQSTEAFF	TGCAGTGCTAGATGGGGGCAGAGCACTGAAGCTTTCTTT
TRBV12-3/TRBV12-4	TRBJ1-6	many	.	CASSFRADNSPLHF	TGTGCCAGCAGTTTCCGGGCTGATAATTCACCCCTCCACTTT
TRBV20-1	TRBJ2-2	few	TRBD2	CSASGRVTGELFF	TGCAGTGCTAGCGGGAGGGTCACCGGGGAGCTGTTTTTT
TRBV4-3	TRBJ2-7	many	TRBD2	CASSQDLGGGTVYEQYF	TGCGCCAGCAGCCAAGATCTGGGGGGAGGGACGGTCTACGAGCAGTACTTC